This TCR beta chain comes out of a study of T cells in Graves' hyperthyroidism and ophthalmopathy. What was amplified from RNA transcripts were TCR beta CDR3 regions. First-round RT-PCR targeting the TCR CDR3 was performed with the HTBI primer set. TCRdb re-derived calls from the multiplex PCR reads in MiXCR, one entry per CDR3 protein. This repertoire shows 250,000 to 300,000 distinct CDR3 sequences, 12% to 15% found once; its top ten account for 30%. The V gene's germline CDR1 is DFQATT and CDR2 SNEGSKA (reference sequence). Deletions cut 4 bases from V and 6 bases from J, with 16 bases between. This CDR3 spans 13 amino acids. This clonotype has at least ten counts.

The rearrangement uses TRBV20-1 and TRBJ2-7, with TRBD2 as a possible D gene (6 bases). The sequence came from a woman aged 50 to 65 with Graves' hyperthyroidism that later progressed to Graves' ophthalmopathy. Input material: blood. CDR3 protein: CSAKPGERGEQYF. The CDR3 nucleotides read TGCAGTGCTAAACCGGGAGAAAGGGGCGAGCAGTACTTC.